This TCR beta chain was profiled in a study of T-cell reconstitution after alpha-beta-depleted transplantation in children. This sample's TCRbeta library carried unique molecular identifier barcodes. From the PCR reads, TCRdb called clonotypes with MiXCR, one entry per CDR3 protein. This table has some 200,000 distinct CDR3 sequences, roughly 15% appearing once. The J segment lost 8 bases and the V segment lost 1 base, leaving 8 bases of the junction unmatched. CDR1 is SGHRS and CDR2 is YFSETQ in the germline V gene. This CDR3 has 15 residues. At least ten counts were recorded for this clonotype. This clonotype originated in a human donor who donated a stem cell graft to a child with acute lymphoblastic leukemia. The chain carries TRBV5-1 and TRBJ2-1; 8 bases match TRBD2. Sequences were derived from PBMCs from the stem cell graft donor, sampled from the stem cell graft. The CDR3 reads CASSLPLAGSDEQFF. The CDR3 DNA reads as TGCGCCAGCAGCTTGCCATTAGCGGGATCGGATGAGCAGTTCTTC.